A selection of T cell receptor beta chains follows, all from one sample in a study of T-cell reconstitution after alpha-beta-depleted transplantation in children. TCRdb re-derived calls from the PCR reads in MiXCR, one entry per CDR3 protein. This table has roughly 400,000 distinct CDR3 sequences, 43% appearing once. The sample was PBMCs, taken before TCRalphabeta/CD19-depleted stem cell transplant. These receptors were collected from a girl aged 2 to 9 with aplastic anemia, due to receive a stem cell transplant. The CDR3 runs from the conserved cysteine through the conserved F or W. D genes are given only for firm matches. The size of a clone is reported for some rows only, either as once, few or many, or as a class for expanded clones.

CDR3nt: TGTGCCAGCTCACCATCTTCAGGGTTTGAGGGAGCTTTCTTT
CDR3aa: CASSPSSGFEGAFF
abundance: NA
j_gene: TRBJ1-1
d_gene: NA
v_gene: TRBV18

CDR3nt: TGTGCCAGCAGTGGCGGGGGGGGGCGCCTCGAGCAGTACTTC
CDR3aa: CASSGGGGRLEQYF
abundance: few
j_gene: TRBJ2-7
d_gene: TRBD2
v_gene: TRBV25-1

CDR3nt: TGTGCCAGCAGTTCAGTTGGGGGGACAGGGAGGGAAAAACTGTTTTTT
CDR3aa: CASSSVGGTGREKLFF
abundance: NA
j_gene: TRBJ1-4
d_gene: TRBD1
v_gene: TRBV28

CDR3nt: TGTGCCAGCGGGTACAGGGGGCGCGGCTACACCTTC
CDR3aa: CASGYRGRGYTF
abundance: NA
j_gene: TRBJ1-2
d_gene: TRBD1
v_gene: TRBV28

CDR3nt: TGTGCCAGCACCATGGGCGAGGGGTCCTACAATGAGCAGTTCTTC
CDR3aa: CASTMGEGSYNEQFF
abundance: many
j_gene: TRBJ2-1
d_gene: NA
v_gene: TRBV6-1

CDR3nt: TGTGCCAGCAGCTTAGGTAGTATCCTCCAAGCGACTTTCTTT
CDR3aa: CASSLGSILQATFF
abundance: NA
j_gene: TRBJ1-1
d_gene: NA
v_gene: TRBV7-2

CDR3nt: TGTGCCAGCTCACCACAGGGGGCGAACGCTGGCTACACCTTC
CDR3aa: CASSPQGANAGYTF
abundance: NA
j_gene: TRBJ1-2
d_gene: TRBD1
v_gene: TRBV18

CDR3nt: TGCGCCAGCAGCTCCGGACTAGCGGGAATAATCACCTACGAGCAGTACTTC
CDR3aa: CASSSGLAGIITYEQYF
abundance: many
j_gene: TRBJ2-7
d_gene: TRBD2
v_gene: TRBV5-1

CDR3nt: TGTGCCAGCAGCCCAGCCTCCCTAGGGTTCGGGGAGCCCCAGCATTTT
CDR3aa: CASSPASLGFGEPQHF
abundance: NA
j_gene: TRBJ1-5
d_gene: NA
v_gene: TRBV7-9

CDR3nt: TGTGCCAGCAGCTTGGGTATAGCGGGAATGGAGACCCAGTACTTC
CDR3aa: CASSLGIAGMETQYF
abundance: few
j_gene: TRBJ2-5
d_gene: TRBD2
v_gene: TRBV5-6